Below, 21 T cell receptor beta chains from the same sample are listed, as sequenced in a study of cytomegalovirus exposure and HLA in healthy donors. This PCR relied on a set of 60 Vbeta primers and 13 Jbeta primers. Profiled with immunoSEQ multiplex PCR; TCRdb holds only in-frame clones, not every one. This sample has around 140,000 clones, with approximately 80% found just once. What was sequenced was PBMCs. All receptors derive from a woman aged 55-70 years in good health and CMV-seronegative.

The gene calls are TRBV7-9 and TRBJ1-2; 10 bases map to TRBD1. V trimming: 4 bases; J trimming: 5 bases; junction bases outside the gene matches: 7. Germline lookup yields CDR1 SEHNR and CDR2 FQNEAQ (reference sequence). The CDR3 loop spans 15 amino acids. The CDR3 loop reads CASSSTGGLRYGYTF. CDR3 nucleotide sequence: TGTGCCAGCAGCTCGACAGGGGGCTTGAGATATGGCTACACCTTC.

This chain connects TRBV13 to TRBJ2-1, with TRBD2 matching over 7 bases. Per the germline V gene, CDR1 is PRHDT and CDR2 is FYEKMQ (reference sequence). Trimming took 5 bases from V and 5 from J; bases not matched to a gene: 6. The CDR3 extends over 14 amino acids. CDR3 in DNA: TGTGCCAGCAGCGCCGGGGGGTCGGACAATGAGCAGTTCTTC. Encoded protein: CASSAGGSDNEQFF.

The J gene is TRBJ2-5, the V gene TRBV21-1; the table calls TRBD2, which could not be checked here. TRBV21-1 is a documented pseudogene. The CDR3 runs to 17 residues. The DNA for the CDR3 is TGTGCCAGCAGCAACGGGATCAGCGGATGGATTGGAGAGACCCAGTACTTC. Residues: CASSNGISGWIGETQYF.

This chain connects TRBV7-9 to TRBJ2-2; TRBD1 aligns across 9 bases. This CDR3 is 17 amino acids long. V lost 8 bases and J lost 4; bases outside the gene matches: 14. Per germline, CDR1 SEHNR and CDR2 FQNEAQ (reference sequence). The CDR3 coding sequence is TGTGCCAGCTTGACACCCCCCGGGACAGGGACCACCGGGGAGCTGTTTTTT. The encoded protein is CASLTPPGTGTTGELFF.

This chain connects TRBV7-2 to TRBJ2-2; the D gene is possibly TRBD2 (6 bases). The ends were cut back, 6 bases at V and 1 base at J, with 12 bases in the middle. This CDR3 is built from 15 residues. In germline, CDR1 is SGHTA, CDR2 FQGNSA. The DNA for the CDR3 is TGTGCCAGCAGTTTTAGCGGTGGGAACACCGGGGAGCTGTTTTTT. Its translation: CASSFSGGNTGELFF.

V gene TRBV25-1 combines with J gene TRBJ2-6; D might be TRBD2 (5 bases). Germline CDR1 reads MGHDK; CDR2 reads SYGVNS. V gave up 4 bases and J gave up 1 base, with 11 bases separating them. The CDR3 runs to 16 residues. The CDR3 bases are TGTGCCAGCAGTGCCCCTTGGGAGTCTGGGGCCAACGTCCTGACTTTC. Protein: CASSAPWESGANVLTF.

In nucleotides, the CDR3 is TGTGCCAGCAGAGAAAATCAGGGTGGCGGCTCCTACAATGAGCAGTTCTTC. Protein product: CASRENQGGGSYNEQFF. The J gene is TRBJ2-1, the V gene TRBV2; the D gene is possibly TRBD1 (5 bases). This CDR3 spans 17 amino acids. Germline loops: CDR1 SNHLY, CDR2 FYNNEI. V lost 6 bases, J lost 0 bases, and 18 bases lay in between.

The chain is built from TRBV19 and TRBJ2-7; TRBD1 matches 9 bases. Germline V gene data show CDR1 as LNHDA and CDR2 as SQIVND (reference sequence). Trimming at V came to 3 bases and at J to 0 bases, leaving 3 bases not matched to a gene. This CDR3 has 15 amino acids. CDR3 region: CASSIGTGPSYEQYF. The CDR3 DNA is TGTGCCAGTAGTATCGGGACAGGGCCCTCCTACGAGCAGTACTTC.

This clone was counted a few times. The chain couples TRBV4-1 to TRBJ1-5, with TRBD1 matching over 8 bases. CDR1 and CDR2 from the germline V gene are MGHRA and YSYEKL. The CDR3 consists of 16 residues. The trim removed 2 bases at V and 7 bases at J, leaving 10 bases unmatched. The CDR3 DNA reads as TGCGCCAGCAGCCAACTTACAGGGGGTTCGAGGCAGCCCCAGCATTTT. It specifies CASSQLTGGSRQPQHF.

This chain connects TRBV15 to TRBJ2-1, with 10 bases that match TRBD2. The CDR3 runs to 15 residues. Germline V gives CDR1 LNHNV, CDR2 YYDKDF (reference sequence). V trimming: 2 bases; J trimming: 8 bases; junction bases outside the gene matches: 6. DNA of the CDR3: TGTGCCACCAGCAGAACCGCCGGGACTAGCGATGAGCAGTTCTTC. It translates to CATSRTAGTSDEQFF.

The V gene is TRBV27, the J gene TRBJ1-5; D gene unclear. Germline CDR1 is MNHEY and CDR2 is SMNVEV (reference sequence). The CDR3 loop spans 12 amino acids. Trimming stripped 5 bases from V and 6 bases from J, with 8 bases between. CDR3 in DNA: TGTGCCAGCAGTCCGTCCGGTCAGCCCCAGCATTTT. Encoded protein: CASSPSGQPQHF.

In its sample, this clone was seen a few times. The chain recombines TRBV10-1 with TRBJ2-1, with a weak D call TRBD2 (7 bases). The CDR3 runs 17 residues. V lost 0 bases and J 3 bases, leaving 15 bases between the germline ends. Germline V gives CDR1 WNHNN, CDR2 SYGVQD (reference sequence). CDR3 in DNA: TGCGCCAGCAGTGAGTCTCGTGGGGGGGCCTACTACAATGAGCAGTTCTTC. Translated, it gives CASSESRGGAYYNEQFF.

J is TRBJ1-3 and V is TRBV19; D remains ambiguous. The CDR3 is 14 residues long. Germline V gene lookup returns CDR1 LNHDA and CDR2 SQIVND (reference sequence). Trimming took 6 bases from V and 0 from J, leaving 9 bases between them. The CDR3 loop reads CASRVASSGNTIYF. The CDR3 nucleotides read TGTGCCAGTAGAGTGGCTTCCTCTGGAAACACCATATATTTT. The full variable domain, in which reference TRBV19 and TRBJ1-3 provide the parts outside the CDR3, is DGGITQSPKYLFRKEGQNVTLSCEQNLNHDAMYWYRQDPGQGLRLIYYSQIVNDFQKGDIAEGYSVSREKKESFPLTVTSAQKNPTAFYLCASRVASSGNTIYFGEGSWLTVV.

This chain links TRBV7-9 with TRBJ2-1; 7 bases match TRBD2. The CDR3 totals 14 residues. Germline loops: CDR1 SEHNR, CDR2 FQNEAQ (reference sequence). Germline trimming cut 10 bases from V and 7 bases from J; bases unmatched to any gene: 13. CDR3 amino acids: CATHAREFENEQFF. In DNA, the CDR3 is TGTGCCACCCACGCGCGGGAGTTTGAGAATGAGCAGTTCTTC. Variable domain in full (rest from reference TRBV7-9 and TRBJ2-1): DTGVSQNPRHKITKRGQNVTFRCDPISEHNRLYWYRQTLGQGPEFLTYFQNEAQLEKSRLLSDRFSAERPKGSFSTLEIQRTEQGDSAMYLCATHAREFENEQFFGPGTRLTVL.

CDR3 DNA: TGTGCCAGCAGCCCGACCGGGACAGGGGGCTACGAGCAGTACTTC. The encoded protein is CASSPTGTGGYEQYF. J is TRBJ2-7 and V is TRBV11-1; the match to TRBD1 covers 11 bases. Germline V gene lookup returns CDR1 SGHAT and CDR2 FQDESV (reference sequence). The CDR3 is 15 amino acids. V gave up 5 bases and J gave up 3 bases; unmatched junction bases: 6.

The chain is built from TRBV30 and TRBJ2-5; 12 nucleotides match TRBD1. Germline V gene lookup returns CDR1 GTSNPN and CDR2 SVGIG (reference sequence). The CDR3 length is 15 residues. V was pared by 4 bases and J by 5 bases, with 8 bases of the junction left unmatched. Here the CDR3 reads CAWTIGTGGAETQYF. DNA for the CDR3: TGTGCCTGGACCATCGGGACAGGGGGCGCGGAGACCCAGTACTTC.

The gene calls are TRBV7-3 and TRBJ2-3, with 11 nucleotides matching TRBD2. Germline lookup yields CDR1 SGHTA and CDR2 FQGTGA. V shed 3 bases and J 6 bases; nucleotides not matched to a gene: 5. This CDR3 comprises 15 residues. CDR3 in DNA: TGTGCCAGCAGCTTTAGCGGGGGGGGGTCCGATACGCAGTATTTT. Amino acids: CASSFSGGGSDTQYF.

The chain recombines TRBV5-1 with TRBJ2-7; a weak D match, TRBD2 (6 bases). The CDR3 consists of 15 residues. Germline values: CDR1 SGHRS, CDR2 YFSETQ. V was clipped by 4 bases and J by 0 bases, with 14 bases between them. The CDR3 bases are TGCGCCAGCAGCCCCGCCGGGAGAGGCTCCTACGAGCAGTACTTC. Its translation is CASSPAGRGSYEQYF.

The chain is built from TRBV19 and TRBJ1-1; 8 positions match TRBD1. The CDR3 extends over 13 amino acids. V trimming: 9 bases; J trimming: 7 bases; junction bases outside the gene matches: 10. CDR1 LNHDA and CDR2 SQIVND come from the germline V gene (reference sequence). CDR3 sequence reads: CASIQDRGDEAFF. The CDR3 DNA reads as TGTGCCAGCATCCAAGACAGGGGTGATGAAGCTTTCTTT.

As concerns this clone: Additional DNA sequences in this sample encode the identical CDR3. CDR3 bases: TGTGCCAGCAGCTTAGATAGAAACTATGGCTACACCTTC. It is translated as CASSLDRNYGYTF. The rearrangement uses TRBV11-2 and TRBJ1-2, with no clear D. Germline loops: CDR1 SGHAT, CDR2 FQNNGV. The CDR3 length is 13 residues. Deletions cut 0 bases from V and 2 bases from J, with 4 bases between.

The chain combines TRBV5-6 with TRBJ1-6; the match to TRBD1 covers 7 bases. Per the germline V gene, CDR1 is SGHDT and CDR2 is YYEEEE. J lost 10 bases, V lost 0 bases, and 7 bases had no gene match. CDR3 length equals 15 residues. Here the CDR3 reads CASSLGRQGGSPLHF. The CDR3 nucleotides are TGTGCCAGCAGCTTGGGCCGACAGGGTGGCTCACCCCTCCACTTT.